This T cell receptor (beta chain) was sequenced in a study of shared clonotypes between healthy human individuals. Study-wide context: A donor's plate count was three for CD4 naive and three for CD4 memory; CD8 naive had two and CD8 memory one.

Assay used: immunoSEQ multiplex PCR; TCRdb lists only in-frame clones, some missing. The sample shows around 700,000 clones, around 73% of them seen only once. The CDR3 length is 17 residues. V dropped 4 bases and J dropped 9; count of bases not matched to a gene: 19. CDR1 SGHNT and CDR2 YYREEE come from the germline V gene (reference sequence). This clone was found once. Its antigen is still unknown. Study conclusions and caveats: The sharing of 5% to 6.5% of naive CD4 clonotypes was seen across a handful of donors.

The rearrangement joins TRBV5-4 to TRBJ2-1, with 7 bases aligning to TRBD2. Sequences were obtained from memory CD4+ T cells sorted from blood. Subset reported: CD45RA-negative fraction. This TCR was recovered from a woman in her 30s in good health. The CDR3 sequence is CASSARLATDDGSEQFF. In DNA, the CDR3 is TGTGCCAGCAGCGCTCGACTAGCAACCGATGATGGTAGTGAGCAGTTCTTC.